The entry that follows covers one T cell receptor (beta chain) sequence. Its antigen is as yet unknown. Looked up from germline, CDR1 is SGHNT and CDR2 is YYREEE (reference sequence). Trimming took 4 bases from V and 4 from J, leaving 14 bases between them. The CDR3 length is 14 residues. This record comes from a study of T cells and Merkel cell carcinoma outcomes. The protocol was immunoSEQ multiplex PCR, while the TCRdb copy is restricted to in-frame clones and leaves out a portion. The repertoire holds under 25,000 clones, with around 79% as singletons. Findings and limits, study-wide: Repertoire plus T-cell density reportedly predicted Merkel cell carcinoma outcomes.

The sequence derives from a human donor with Merkel cell carcinoma. The sequenced material came from tumor tissue from Merkel cell carcinoma. V and J are TRBV5-4 and TRBJ1-2, with D perhaps TRBD1 (5 bases). The CDR3 sequence: CASSRTLRPYGYTF. The DNA of the CDR3 is TGTGCCAGCAGCCGGACACTCCGGCCCTATGGCTACACCTTC.